This T cell receptor beta chain is from a study of cytomegalovirus exposure and HLA in healthy donors. About the study: There were around 390 genotyped donors. Of these, roughly 82% fell in the genetic ancestry cluster associated with self-reported Caucasian donors. Findings and caveats of the study: In a later analysis, parvovirus B19, influenza, CMV and Epstein-Barr virus appeared linked to several top co-occurrence clusters. Associated with HLA alleles at 0.05 false discovery rate in a later analysis were over 15,000 TCR beta sequences. The productive fraction for most TCR beta V segments was about 87% or about 30% in an earlier analysis.

V was pared by 6 bases and J by 0 bases, with 9 bases between. Germline loops: CDR1 SGHTA, CDR2 FQGNSA. The CDR3 runs 13 residues. In regard to this clone: Its target is unknown.

13 Jbeta primers and 60 Vbeta primers were used for the PCR. Data came from immunoSEQ multiplex PCR; TCRdb stores just in-frame clones and leaves some out. This sample has about 100,000 clones, with more than 65% found just once. Sequences were obtained from PBMCs. The rearrangement links TRBV7-2 to TRBJ2-7, with a tentative D call TRBD2 (5 bases). This TCR was recovered from a woman younger than 35 in good health and CMV-seropositive. The chain's CDR3 is CASSFSASYEQYF. CDR3 in DNA: TGTGCCAGCAGTTTTAGCGCCTCCTACGAGCAGTACTTC.